These 3 T cell receptor beta chains share one sample of origin, sequenced in a study of regulatory T cells in long-lasting Graves disease. Both iRepertoire HTBI primers and Arm-PCR of CDR3 regions were used to build the TCR beta libraries. One entry per CDR3 protein, called by TCRdb with MiXCR from the multiplex PCR reads. Here the sample spans 360,000 or so distinct CDR3 sequences, around 11% being singletons. Time point denoted: newly diagnosed GD, antithyroid drugs for less than 3 months. Extracted PBMC RNA gave rise to the TCR library. This same sample was also part of a study on T cells in Graves' hyperthyroidism and ophthalmopathy.

The sequences come from peripheral blood mononuclear cells (PBMCs), collected at new diagnosis, from a patient treated with antithyroid drugs. The receptor set was obtained from a woman aged 18-35 years with Graves disease.

This clonotype was detected many times. V gene TRBV11-2 combines with J gene TRBJ1-1; D is undetermined. Trimming pared 1 base from V and 5 bases from J, leaving 8 bases between. The CDR3 sequence is 13 residues long. The V gene's germline CDR1 is SGHAT and CDR2 FQNNGV. The DNA for the CDR3 is TGTGCCAGCAGCTTAGTTTACGGGACTGAAGCTTTCTTT. Its translation: CASSLVYGTEAFF.

This clonotype was observed at least ten times. The chain uses TRBV7-9 and TRBJ2-7; no clear D. V was pared by 1 base and J by 1 base, with 5 bases between. The germline V gene has CDR1 SEHNR and CDR2 FQNEAQ (reference sequence). The CDR3 loop spans 13 amino acids. The CDR3 loop is CASSLVRSYEQYF. DNA for the CDR3: TGTGCCAGCAGCTTAGTGCGATCCTACGAGCAGTACTTC.

This clonotype has ten or more counts. The chain combines TRBV2 with TRBJ2-5; D unclear. CDR1 SNHLY and CDR2 FYNNEI come from the germline V gene. The CDR3 has 13 residues. V lost 7 bases, J lost 1 base, and 10 bases lay in between. CDR3 DNA sequence: TGTGCCAGCAAAAGGGCTTTCCAAGAGACCCAGTACTTC. Amino acids: CASKRAFQETQYF.